This T cell receptor (beta chain) came from a study of blood T cell repertoires in COVID-19. Study in general: COVID-19 samples from acute and convalescent phases originated in the United States, Italy and Spain.

Using immunoSEQ multiplex PCR, the repertoire was profiled, and TCRdb retains in-frame clones only, with some absent. The repertoire has 40,000 to 55,000 clones, roughly 88% of them found once; the top ten carry over 2.5%. The CDR3 spans 16 residues. Trimming cost V 1 base and J 7 bases; bases outside gene matches: 8. Germline loops: CDR1 LNHDA, CDR2 SQIVND (reference sequence). Sequencing input: peripheral blood. This rearrangement joins TRBV19 to TRBJ1-4; TRBD1 matches at 8 bases. This clonotype was sampled from a man in his forties or fifties with active COVID-19. CDR3 DNA: TGTGCCAGTAGTATAGCGGGTCAGGGGGCGCGTGAAAAACTGTTTTTT. Its translation is CASSIAGQGAREKLFF.